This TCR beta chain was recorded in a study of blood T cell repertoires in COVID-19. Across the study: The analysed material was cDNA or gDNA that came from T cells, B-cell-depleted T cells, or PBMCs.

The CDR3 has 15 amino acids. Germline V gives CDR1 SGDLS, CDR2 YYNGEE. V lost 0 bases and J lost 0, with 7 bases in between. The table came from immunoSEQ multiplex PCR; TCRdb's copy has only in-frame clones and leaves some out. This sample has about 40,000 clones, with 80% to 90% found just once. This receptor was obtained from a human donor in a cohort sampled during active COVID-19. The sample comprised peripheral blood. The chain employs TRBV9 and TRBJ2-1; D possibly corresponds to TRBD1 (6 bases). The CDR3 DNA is TGTGCCAGCAGCGTAGAGGGGGACTCCTACAATGAGCAGTTCTTC. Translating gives CASSVEGDSYNEQFF.